The 2 T cell receptor beta chains below were found in one sample sequenced in a study of blood T cell repertoires in COVID-19. The data were produced by immunoSEQ multiplex PCR, yet TCRdb's version contains in-frame clones alone and is incomplete. The sample has about 260,000 clones, approximately 91% seen once. Sequencing input: peripheral blood. All receptors come from a person aged 18-30 years with COVID-19, enrolled during active disease.

This clone was seen only a few times. The chain uses TRBV4-1 and TRBJ2-5; D might be TRBD2 (6 bases). V lost 3 bases, J lost 5 bases, and 16 bases lay in between. Per germline, CDR1 MGHRA and CDR2 YSYEKL. The CDR3 is 15 amino acids. The chain's CDR3 is CASSHGTPGGETQYF. CDR3 in DNA: TGCGCCAGCAGCCACGGGACTCCCGGAGGGGAGACCCAGTACTTC.

The chain recombines TRBV11-2 with TRBJ2-1; the D gene is possibly TRBD1 (6 bases). This CDR3 has 13 amino acids. The germline gives CDR1 SGHAT, CDR2 FQNNGV. V was pared by 0 bases and J by 10 bases, with 10 bases between. This CDR3 is CASSLDRQGEQFF. The CDR3 coding sequence is TGTGCCAGCAGCTTAGATCGGCAGGGGGAGCAGTTCTTC.